Following are 20 T cell receptor beta chains from one sample sequenced in a study of identical twins (dated by TCRdb to 2016 to 2018). The method was 5' RACE. Sequenced using an Illumina HiSeq 2000. Using fastp at Q25 and MiXCR, TCRdb reprocessed the public reads and kept productive beta chains. Entries are consolidated by CDR3 protein sequence, retaining the most common genes and DNA. Recorded for this sample are about 890,000 distinct CDR3 sequences; more than 9% of them occurred a single time. The top ten clones comprise around 1.6% of the sample. This same sample was also part of a study on yellow fever vaccine responses in identical twins.

The sample taken for sequencing was PBMCs. These receptors were taken from a woman aged 18 to 35 in good health.

This chain links TRBV29-1 with TRBJ1-3; D call uncertain. The CDR3 totals 14 residues. The ends were cut back, 1 base at V and 4 bases at J, with 11 bases in the middle. Germline CDR1 SQVTM, CDR2 ANQGSEA. The CDR3 DNA sequence: TGCAGCGTTGAAGGGGAGGGTCTCGGAAACACCATATATTTT. Protein: CSVEGEGLGNTIYF.

This clonotype was observed at least ten times. The chain combines TRBV10-3 with TRBJ2-1; D unclear. The germline V and J ends were trimmed by 3 bases and 3 bases, with 0 bases remaining between them. The CDR3 extends over 11 amino acids. Germline CDR1 and CDR2: ENHRY and SYGVKD. This chain's CDR3 is CAISDYNEQFF. Here the CDR3 DNA reads TGTGCCATCAGTGACTACAATGAGCAGTTCTTC.

This clonotype was counted between two and nine times. The genes are TRBV5-1 and TRBJ2-1, with D perhaps matching TRBD2 (5 bases). Germline V lookup: CDR1 SGHRS, CDR2 YFSETQ. The ends were cut back, 0 bases at V and 9 bases at J, with 19 bases in the middle. The CDR3 consists of 16 residues. The CDR3 DNA follows: TGCGCCAGCAGCTTGGAAGCGGCGAGGGTGGGCGGTGAGCAGTTCTTC. This encodes CASSLEAARVGGEQFF.

This clonotype was counted a few times. J is TRBJ1-2 and V is TRBV14; D uncertain. Germline V CDR1 and CDR2: SGHDN, FVKESK. This CDR3 has 13 amino acids. Trimming shortened V by 5 bases and J by 2 bases, and 9 bases separated the two germline ends. Here the CDR3 DNA reads TGTGCCAGCAGCGAGGGCCTCAACTATGGCTACACCTTC. Translated: CASSEGLNYGYTF.

This clonotype was seen a handful of times. The chain couples TRBV24-1 to TRBJ2-5; 8 bases line up with TRBD2. Germline V CDR1 and CDR2: KGHDR, SFDVKD. There are 17 residues in the CDR3. J lost 2 bases, V lost 0 bases, and 7 bases had no gene match. In DNA, the CDR3 is TGTGCCACCAGTGATTTGGGTGGAGGACTAGCTCAAGAGACCCAGTACTTC. Translated, it gives CATSDLGGGLAQETQYF.

This chain uses TRBV12-3 or TRBV12-4 with TRBJ2-3; 11 bases align to TRBD2. The CDR3 extends over 15 amino acids. V was pared by 8 bases and J by 1 base, with 5 bases of the junction left unmatched. CDR3 sequence: CASGDSGRGTDTQYF. CDR3 in DNA: TGTGCCAGCGGGGATAGCGGGAGGGGCACAGATACGCAGTATTTT.

The V call is TRBV24-1, the J call TRBJ1-5; D is uncertain. Trimming removed 4 bases from V and 3 bases from J, with 9 bases in between. This CDR3 has 14 amino acids. Germline lookup yields CDR1 KGHDR and CDR2 SFDVKD. The DNA for the CDR3 is TGTGCCACCAGTGACACAGCCGTCAATCAGCCCCAGCATTTT. Protein: CATSDTAVNQPQHF.

The V and J genes are TRBV7-9 and TRBJ2-3; D remains ambiguous. Germline CDR1 is SEHNR and CDR2 is FQNEAQ (reference sequence). The CDR3 length is 14 residues. With 5 bases removed from V and 4 bases from J, the gap between germline ends came to 13 bases. This CDR3 is CASSPRGEPDTQYF. The CDR3 coding sequence is TGTGCCAGCAGCCCTAGAGGCGAACCAGATACGCAGTATTTT.

This clonotype was observed a few times. The genes are TRBV20-1 and TRBJ2-7; 7 bases are shared with TRBD1. J gave up 2 bases and V 1 base, and 8 bases lay outside the gene matches. Germline CDR1 and CDR2: DFQATT and SNEGSKA (reference sequence). There are 15 residues in the CDR3. Here the CDR3 DNA reads TGCAGTGCTAGAGCAAAGACAGGGCCCACCTACGAGCAGTACGTC. This encodes CSARAKTGPTYEQYV.

This clonotype has just a few counts. The V gene is TRBV28, the J gene TRBJ1-1; TRBD1 aligns across 8 bases. Germline CDR1 is MDHEN and CDR2 is SYDVKM. The CDR3 has 15 residues. V shed 6 bases, J shed 1 base, and the junction held 7 bases outside the gene matches. The CDR3, as DNA: TGTGCCAGCAGACCCCGGGACAGGACGAACACTGAAGCTTTCTTT. It specifies CASRPRDRTNTEAFF.

This clonotype was detected a few times. V gene TRBV7-9 combines with J gene TRBJ2-5; D is unclear. V shed 1 base and J shed 5 bases, with 11 bases lying between them. The CDR3 is 14 residues long. Looked up from germline, CDR1 is SEHNR and CDR2 is FQNEAQ (reference sequence). CDR3: CASSLGVDSETQYF. In DNA form, the CDR3 reads TGTGCCAGCAGCTTAGGGGTTGATTCGGAGACCCAGTACTTC.

This clonotype turned up a few times. The V gene is TRBV6-2 or TRBV6-3, the J gene TRBJ2-7; D unresolved. From germline, CDR1 is MNHEY and CDR2 SVGEGT. The CDR3 has 12 residues. The V end lost 6 bases, the J end lost 9 bases, and 15 bases lay between the germline ends. The CDR3 region is CASSSWPVSQYV. The DNA for the CDR3 is TGTGCCAGCAGCTCCTGGCCAGTCTCGCAGTACGTC.

The J gene is TRBJ1-3, the V gene TRBV7-2; TRBD1 might be the D (6 bases). This CDR3 region has 15 residues. Trimming pared 1 base from V and 3 bases from J, leaving 10 bases between. Germline V gives CDR1 SGHTA, CDR2 FQGNSA. In DNA, the CDR3 is TGTGCCAGCAGCTTAGTGGGGGCGCTTGGAAACACCATATATTTT. Its protein is CASSLVGALGNTIYF.

This clonotype was seen more than once but under ten times. The chain joins TRBV29-1 to TRBJ2-3; 7 nucleotides match TRBD1. CDR3 size: 16 residues. Germline V lookup: CDR1 SQVTM, CDR2 ANQGSEA. The trim removed 2 bases at V and 2 bases at J, leaving 10 bases unmatched. CDR3 loop: CSVEPSRQGTTDTQYF. In DNA form, the CDR3 reads TGCAGCGTTGAACCCTCACGACAGGGAACCACAGATACGCAGTATTTT.

This sequence joins TRBV10-3 and TRBJ2-2; the D gene is possibly TRBD2 (7 bases). The V gene lost 6 bases and the J gene lost 4 bases, with 12 bases spanning the gap. CDR1 is ENHRY, CDR2 SYGVKD, per germline. This CDR3 is 14 amino acids long. CDR3 protein: CAIRQGGVTGELFF. The CDR3 bases are TGTGCCATCAGACAGGGAGGGGTCACCGGGGAGCTGTTTTTT.

The V call is TRBV29-1, the J call TRBJ2-3; the match to TRBD1 covers 9 bases. The CDR3 runs to 16 residues. In germline, CDR1 is SQVTM, CDR2 ANQGSEA. After removal of 4 bases from V and 3 bases from J, the junction contained 11 bases not matched to a gene. CDR3 loop: CSVVKTGGLGTDTQYF. As DNA, the CDR3 is TGCAGCGTTGTTAAAACAGGGGGCCTAGGTACAGATACGCAGTATTTT.

This clonotype was counted only a few times. This chain joins TRBV7-6 and TRBJ2-1; D gene unclear. Per germline, CDR1 SGHVS and CDR2 FNYEAQ. V gave up 3 bases and J gave up 4 bases, with 16 bases separating them. The CDR3 length is 16 residues. Written as DNA, the CDR3 is TGTGCCAGCAGCTTGGGCTACCAAAACATTTACAATGAGCAGTTCTTC. It translates to CASSLGYQNIYNEQFF.

This clonotype was found a few times. V and J are TRBV10-3 and TRBJ2-2, with a possible D match to TRBD1 (5 bases). Trimming stripped 11 bases from V and 3 bases from J, with 10 bases between. Germline CDR1 reads ENHRY; CDR2 reads SYGVKD. The CDR3 covers 12 residues. Here the CDR3 reads CAVTDYTGELFF. The CDR3 nucleotides are TGTGCCGTGACAGATTACACCGGGGAGCTGTTTTTT.

This clonotype has a handful of counts. This chain links TRBV12-3 or TRBV12-4 with TRBJ2-7; 9 bases match TRBD1. Trimming cost V 1 base and J 3 bases; bases outside gene matches: 4. The CDR3 covers 15 residues. The CDR3 spells CASSLEQDRGYEQYF. As DNA, the CDR3 is TGTGCCAGCAGTTTAGAGCAGGACAGGGGCTACGAGCAGTACTTC.

This clonotype was found a few times. V gene TRBV3-1 combines with J gene TRBJ2-1, with 11 bases identical to TRBD2. V gave up 0 bases and J gave up 9 bases; unmatched junction bases: 10. Germline CDR1 reads LGHDT; CDR2 reads YNNKEL (reference sequence). The CDR3 totals 17 residues. The CDR3, as DNA: TGTGCCAGCAGCCAAGATAGGCCGACTAGCGGGAAGGTTGAGCAGTTCTTC. Residues: CASSQDRPTSGKVEQFF.